The 17 T cell receptor beta chains listed next were all sequenced from one sample in a study of control samples from healthy donors and cancer patients. This table comes from immunoSEQ multiplex PCR, and its TCRdb copy is limited to in-frame clones, with some not included. The sample lists about 120,000 clones, 88% seen once, with roughly 3.3% in the top ten. Sequencing was carried out using blood. Receptor source: a man aged 40-55 years in good health.

The V and J genes are TRBV5-1 and TRBJ1-2; a weak D match, TRBD1 (6 bases). This CDR3 is built from 15 residues. Trimming left V 0 bases short and J 2 bases short, with 11 bases between. Germline CDR1 reads SGHRS; CDR2 reads YFSETQ. The CDR3 DNA reads TGCGCCAGCAGCTTGGGCTTTACAGGGAACTATGGCTACACCTTC. Translated: CASSLGFTGNYGYTF.

This chain uses TRBV7-9 with TRBJ1-5; 10 nucleotides agree with TRBD1. The CDR3 contains 16 residues. J was trimmed by 4 bases and V by 5 bases; bases with no gene match: 8. Germline V gene data show CDR1 as SEHNR and CDR2 as FQNEAQ (reference sequence). For the CDR3, the DNA is TGTGCCAGCAGCGCCGAGACAGGGGGCCGAAATCAGCCCCAGCATTTT. As protein: CASSAETGGRNQPQHF.

This rearrangement joins TRBV24-1 to TRBJ1-6; TRBD1 matches at 8 bases. The CDR3 is 14 amino acids. Germline V CDR1 and CDR2: KGHDR, SFDVKD. J gave up 10 bases and V 4 bases, and 5 bases lay outside the gene matches. The CDR3 loop reads CATSEGTGASPLHF. The CDR3 region has the DNA TGTGCCACCAGTGAAGGGACAGGCGCATCACCCCTCCACTTT.

A note on this clone: Its ends do not fully match the called genes, so a read error is possible. Other DNA sequences in this specimen translate into the identical CDR3. The chain carries TRBV6-1 and TRBJ1-1; maybe TRBD1 (5 bases). The CDR3 totals 13 residues. Germline CDR1 is MNHNS and CDR2 is SASEGT. The CDR3 region has the DNA TGTGCCAGCAGTGACGACAGATACACCGAAGCTTTCTTT. Amino acid sequence: CASSDDRYTEAFF.

The chain recombines TRBV13 with TRBJ2-3; a possible D gene is TRBD2 (5 bases). V gave up 1 base and J gave up 2 bases, with 7 bases separating them. Germline V gene lookup returns CDR1 PRHDT and CDR2 FYEKMQ (reference sequence). This CDR3 spans 14 amino acids. The DNA for the CDR3 is TGTGCCAGCAGCTTAGCGGGGTACACAGATACGCAGTATTTT. Translation gives CASSLAGYTDTQYF.

CDR3 in amino acids: CASRTGTAYGYTF. The DNA of the CDR3 is TGTGCCAGCAGAACCGGGACGGCGTATGGCTACACCTTC. The chain is built from TRBV6-5 and TRBJ1-2; TRBD1 is a possible D gene (5 bases). The germline V gene has CDR1 MNHEY and CDR2 SVGAGI. Trimming left V 6 bases short and J 5 bases short, with 13 bases between. This CDR3 region has 13 residues.

The gene calls are TRBV6-2 or TRBV6-3 and TRBJ1-5; 8 bases are a match to TRBD1. V shed 6 bases, J shed 6 bases, and the junction held 4 bases outside the gene matches. From germline, CDR1 is MNHEY and CDR2 SVGEGT. The CDR3 loop spans 13 amino acids. CDR3 sequence: CASSWTGRQPQHF. CDR3 DNA: TGTGCCAGCAGCTGGACAGGGCGTCAGCCCCAGCATTTT.

V is TRBV9 and J is TRBJ2-3; TRBD2 aligns across 11 bases. In germline, CDR1 is SGDLS, CDR2 YYNGEE. The CDR3 extends over 15 amino acids. V trimming: 4 bases; J trimming: 6 bases; junction bases outside the gene matches: 7. The CDR3 here is CASSYSGGAADTQYF. The CDR3 coding sequence is TGTGCCAGCAGCTATAGCGGGGGGGCCGCGGATACGCAGTATTTT.

The chain couples TRBV5-1 to TRBJ2-2; 11 nucleotides agree with TRBD1. From germline, CDR1 is SGHRS and CDR2 YFSETQ. This CDR3 is built from 15 residues. V shed 1 base and J 7 bases; nucleotides not matched to a gene: 3. CDR3 amino acids: CASSLRTGGGGELFF. In DNA, the CDR3 is TGCGCCAGCAGCTTGCGGACAGGGGGCGGCGGGGAGCTGTTTTTT.

J is TRBJ2-3 and V is TRBV5-1, with D possibly being TRBD1 or TRBD2 (6 bases each). Trimming removed 4 bases from V and 5 bases from J, with 14 bases in between. From germline, CDR1 is SGHRS and CDR2 YFSETQ. This CDR3 region has 14 residues. The chain's CDR3 is CASSPTGAGDTQYF. CDR3 bases: TGCGCCAGCAGCCCTACGGGGGCCGGAGATACGCAGTATTTT.

The chain carries TRBV6-1 and TRBJ2-7; the match to TRBD2 covers 9 bases. The CDR3 has 16 residues. From germline, CDR1 is MNHNS and CDR2 SASEGT. V shed 3 bases and J 4 bases; nucleotides not matched to a gene: 10. DNA for the CDR3: TGTGCCAGCAGTGACGCGGGAGGGACGGAGACGTACGAGCAGTACTTC. The encoded protein is CASSDAGGTETYEQYF.

The V call is TRBV19, the J call TRBJ1-1; weak D call: TRBD1 (6 bases). Germline-derived CDR1 and CDR2 are LNHDA and SQIVND (reference sequence). This CDR3 spans 14 amino acids. The V gene lost 6 bases and the J gene lost 0 bases, with 11 bases spanning the gap. The CDR3 bases are TGTGCCAGTAGCCCCGGGACATTGAACACTGAAGCTTTCTTT. This translates into CASSPGTLNTEAFF. Variable domain in full (rest from reference TRBV19 and TRBJ1-1): DGGITQSPKYLFRKEGQNVTLSCEQNLNHDAMYWYRQDPGQGLRLIYYSQIVNDFQKGDIAEGYSVSREKKESFPLTVTSAQKNPTAFYLCASSPGTLNTEAFFGQGTRLTVV.

V and J are TRBV3-1 (or the pseudogene TRBV3-2) and TRBJ1-2; TRBD1 might be the D (5 bases). CDR1 LGHDT and CDR2 YNNKEL come from the germline V gene (reference sequence). V lost 3 bases and J lost 2, with 13 bases in between. This CDR3 region has 15 residues. The CDR3 DNA reads as TGTGCCAGCAGCCATTATCTCGGGGGGAACTATGGCTACACCTTC. Protein: CASSHYLGGNYGYTF.

The sample holds a few counts of this clone. The rearrangement uses TRBV2 and TRBJ2-5; possibly TRBD2 for D (6 bases). CDR1 SNHLY and CDR2 FYNNEI come from the germline V gene. This CDR3 is 15 amino acids long. V was shortened by 6 bases and J by 2 bases, with 16 bases between the two germline ends. The CDR3 reads CASSVGGGGQETQYF. As DNA, the CDR3 is TGTGCCAGCAGCGTGGGAGGTGGGGGGCAAGAGACCCAGTACTTC.

The rearrangement links TRBV7-2 to TRBJ1-2, with TRBD1 matching 7 bases. Germline lookup yields CDR1 SGHTA and CDR2 FQGNSA. Trimming removed 3 bases from V and 8 bases from J; junction bases left unmatched: 15. This CDR3 region has 16 residues. CDR3 region: CASSFEGRTGQGGYTF. CDR3 in DNA: TGTGCCAGCAGCTTCGAAGGGAGGACAGGCCAAGGGGGCTACACCTTC.

The rearrangement links TRBV24-1 to TRBJ2-3, with 12 nucleotides matching TRBD2. CDR3 length: 16 residues. V dropped 1 base and J dropped 6; count of bases not matched to a gene: 4. CDR1 KGHDR and CDR2 SFDVKD come from the germline V gene. CDR3 protein: CATSDLLAGGRDTQYF. The DNA for the CDR3 is TGTGCCACCAGTGATTTACTAGCGGGGGGCAGGGATACGCAGTATTTT.

The rearrangement joins TRBV20-1 to TRBJ2-1, with D perhaps TRBD1 (5 bases). The CDR3 runs to 12 residues. The V end was cut by 3 bases, the J end by 9 bases, with 12 bases between. The germline V gene has CDR1 DFQATT and CDR2 SNEGSKA (reference sequence). CDR3 nucleotide sequence: TGCAGTGCTAGTTTTCAGGGTACTGAGCAGTTCTTC. This gives the protein CSASFQGTEQFF.